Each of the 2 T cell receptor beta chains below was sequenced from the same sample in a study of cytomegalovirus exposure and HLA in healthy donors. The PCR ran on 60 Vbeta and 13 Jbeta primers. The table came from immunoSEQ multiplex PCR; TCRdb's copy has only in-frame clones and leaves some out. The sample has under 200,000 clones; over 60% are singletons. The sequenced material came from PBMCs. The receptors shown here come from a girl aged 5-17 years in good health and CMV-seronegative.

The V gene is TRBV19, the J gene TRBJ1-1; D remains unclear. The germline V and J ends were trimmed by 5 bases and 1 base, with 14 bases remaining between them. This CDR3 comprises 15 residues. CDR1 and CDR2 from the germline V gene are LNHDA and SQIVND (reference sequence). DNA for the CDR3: TGTGCCAGTAGTCCCCCCCCACTCTGGAACACTGAAGCTTTCTTT. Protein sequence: CASSPPPLWNTEAFF. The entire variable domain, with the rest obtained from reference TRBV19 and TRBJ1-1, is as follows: DGGITQSPKYLFRKEGQNVTLSCEQNLNHDAMYWYRQDPGQGLRLIYYSQIVNDFQKGDIAEGYSVSREKKESFPLTVTSAQKNPTAFYLCASSPPPLWNTEAFFGQGTRLTVV.

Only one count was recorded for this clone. In nucleotides, the CDR3 is TGTGCCAGCAGCCAAGGGCTAGGGGAAGGCACTGAAGCTTTCTTT. As protein: CASSQGLGEGTEAFF. V gene TRBV14 combines with J gene TRBJ1-1, with D possibly TRBD1 on 5 matching bases. CDR3 length equals 15 residues. Germline V gene lookup returns CDR1 SGHDN and CDR2 FVKESK. The germline V and J ends were trimmed by 1 base and 4 bases, with 13 bases remaining between them.